This T cell receptor (beta chain) was sequenced for a study of lymphopenia after photon versus proton radiotherapy. The CDR3 is made up of 14 amino acids. The V gene's germline CDR1 is MGHDK and CDR2 SYGVNS. The V segment lost 7 bases and the J segment 5 bases; nucleotides outside the gene matches: 6. Study findings and constraints: After the lymphocyte nadir, photon-treated repertoires showed oligoclonal expansion, especially of CD8+ Temra cells.

Measured with immunoSEQ multiplex PCR; TCRdb has only the in-frame clones, and not every one. The sample holds 35,000 to 45,000 clones, around 83% seen once. Comment on this clone: Its antigen is unknown.

The TCR originated in a woman in her 70s with pancreatic cancer. The specimen was peripheral blood, collected from a patient treated with proton-based radiotherapy. This sequence joins TRBV25-1 and TRBJ1-4; 8 nucleotides agree with TRBD1. The CDR3 loop reads CASTRTGSNEKLFF. CDR3 bases: TGTGCCAGCACCAGGACAGGGTCCAATGAAAAACTGTTTTTT.